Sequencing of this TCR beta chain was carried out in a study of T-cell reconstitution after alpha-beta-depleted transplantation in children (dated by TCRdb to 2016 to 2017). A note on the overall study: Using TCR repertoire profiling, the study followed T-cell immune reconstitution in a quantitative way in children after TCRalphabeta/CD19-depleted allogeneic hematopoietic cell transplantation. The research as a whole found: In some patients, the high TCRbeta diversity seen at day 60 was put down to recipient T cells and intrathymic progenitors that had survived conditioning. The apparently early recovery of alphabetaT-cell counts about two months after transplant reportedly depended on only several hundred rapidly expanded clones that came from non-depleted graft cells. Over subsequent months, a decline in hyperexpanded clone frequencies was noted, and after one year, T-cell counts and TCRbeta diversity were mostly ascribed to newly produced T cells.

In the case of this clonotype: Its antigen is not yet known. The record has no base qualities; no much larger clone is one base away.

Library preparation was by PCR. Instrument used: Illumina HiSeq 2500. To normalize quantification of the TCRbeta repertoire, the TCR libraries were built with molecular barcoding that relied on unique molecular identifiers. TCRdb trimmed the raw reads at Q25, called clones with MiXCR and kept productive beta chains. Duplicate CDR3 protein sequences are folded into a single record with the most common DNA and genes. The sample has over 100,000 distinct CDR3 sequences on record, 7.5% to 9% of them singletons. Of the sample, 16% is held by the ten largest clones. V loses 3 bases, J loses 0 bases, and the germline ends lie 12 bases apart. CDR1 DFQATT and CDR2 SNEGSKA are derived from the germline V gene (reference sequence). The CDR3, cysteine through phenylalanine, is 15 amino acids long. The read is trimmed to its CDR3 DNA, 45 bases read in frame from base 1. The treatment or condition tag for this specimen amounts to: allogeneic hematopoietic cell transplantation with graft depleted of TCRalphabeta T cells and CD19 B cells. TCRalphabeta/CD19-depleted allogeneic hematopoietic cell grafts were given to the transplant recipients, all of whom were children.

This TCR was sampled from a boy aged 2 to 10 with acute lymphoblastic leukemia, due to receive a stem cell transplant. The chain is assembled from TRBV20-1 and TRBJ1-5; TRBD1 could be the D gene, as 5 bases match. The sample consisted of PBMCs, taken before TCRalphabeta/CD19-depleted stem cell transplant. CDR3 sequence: CSASLGGNSNQPQHF. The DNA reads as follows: TGCAGTGCTAGCCTCGGGGGGAATAGCAATCAGCCCCAGCATTTT.